Sequencing of this TCR beta chain was carried out in a study of blood T cell repertoires in COVID-19. Turning to the study itself: Sites across the United States, Italy and Spain contributed samples from acute and convalescent COVID-19. Sources were T cells, B-cell-depleted T cells, or PBMCs; the material itself was cDNA or gDNA.

One Seattle source followed patients from active infection through their disease course. Authors' processing steps: It was from reference gene primer amplification that nucleated cell counts were estimated. Method: immunoSEQ multiplex PCR; TCRdb's copy keeps in-frame clones and lacks some. The DNA was the basis for D and trimming; V, J and clone size are from that table. The repertoire holds some 70,000 clones, with approximately 80% as singletons. The specimen was peripheral blood. The TCR sequence derives from a middle-aged man with COVID-19, enrolled during active disease.

CDR3 loop: CATSREPGQVPDTQYF. The CDR3, as DNA: TGTGCCACCAGCAGAGAACCGGGACAGGTCCCAGATACGCAGTATTTT. The genes are TRBV15 and TRBJ2-3, with TRBD1 matching 8 bases. V was clipped by 0 bases and J by 4 bases; unmatched bases: 6. This CDR3 has 16 amino acids. Germline CDR1 reads LNHNV; CDR2 reads YYDKDF (reference sequence).